This T cell receptor beta chain was sequenced for a study of blood T cell repertoires in COVID-19. The CDR3 is 14 residues long. Germline values: CDR1 SGHDT, CDR2 YYEEEE. Trimming removed 2 bases from V and 0 bases from J, with 8 bases in between. Points on this clone: Distinct nucleotide sequences in the sample also encode this CDR3.

Clones were read by immunoSEQ multiplex PCR, and TCRdb kept only the in-frame ones, dropping some. The sample lists around 100,000 clones, roughly 90% occurring once. The clonotype was recovered from a woman aged 50 to 60 with COVID-19, enrolled during active disease. Sequencing was performed on peripheral blood. The rearrangement joins TRBV5-6 to TRBJ1-1; D gene ambiguous. The CDR3 region has the DNA TGTGCCAGCAGCTTCAGGAACATGAACACTGAAGCTTTCTTT. This sequence encodes CASSFRNMNTEAFF.